These 15 T cell receptor beta chains originate from one sample sequenced in a study of shared clonotypes between healthy human individuals. Generated by immunoSEQ multiplex PCR, the TCRdb table keeps only in-frame clones and is missing some. The table lists about 610,000 clones, 90% to 97% of them singletons. In the naive CD8 group, cells lacked CD45RO and were positively selected for CCR7, so terminally differentiated effector memory CD45RA+ cells were left out. The sample comprised naive CD8+ T cells sorted from blood. The receptors derive from a woman in her thirties in good health.

CDR3 in DNA: TGTGCCAGCGGCGGGACAAACACCGGGGAGCTGTTTTTT. The encoded protein is CASGGTNTGELFF. V and J are TRBV14 and TRBJ2-2, with D possibly called TRBD1 or TRBD2 (6 bases each). V was clipped by 8 bases and J by 2 bases, with 9 bases between them. The CDR3 covers 13 residues. Germline CDR1 SGHDN, CDR2 FVKESK.

V gene TRBV11-2 combines with J gene TRBJ2-7; D call uncertain. V was trimmed by 3 bases and J by 5 bases, leaving 8 bases between them. This CDR3 is 12 amino acids long. CDR1 is SGHAT, CDR2 FQNNGV, per germline. CDR3 sequence reads: CASSFNGHEQYF. CDR3 DNA: TGTGCCAGCAGCTTCAATGGGCACGAGCAGTACTTC.

The chain carries TRBV30 and TRBJ2-2; D remains ambiguous. Trimming left V 0 bases short and J 6 bases short, with 8 bases between. The CDR3 length is 13 residues. Germline CDR1 reads GTSNPN; CDR2 reads SVGIG (reference sequence). The chain's CDR3 is CAWSVTAPGELFF. The CDR3 nucleotides are TGTGCCTGGAGTGTAACTGCACCCGGGGAGCTGTTTTTT.

The chain is built from TRBV13 and TRBJ2-2, with 8 positions matching TRBD2. This CDR3 has 17 amino acids. With 2 bases clipped from V and 5 bases from J, the junction kept 10 bases outside the gene matches. The germline V gene has CDR1 PRHDT and CDR2 FYEKMQ (reference sequence). In DNA form, the CDR3 reads TGTGCCAGCAGCTTATCGGGAGCGGGGGCGCGGACCGGGGAGCTGTTTTTT. Translating gives CASSLSGAGARTGELFF.

V usage is TRBV5-4 and J usage is TRBJ2-7; D unresolved. V lost 0 bases to trimming and J lost 0 bases, with 7 bases between them. Looked up from germline, CDR1 is SGHNT and CDR2 is YYREEE (reference sequence). The CDR3 length is 14 residues. The CDR3 DNA reads TGTGCCAGCAGCTTGGCCTCTACCTCCTACGAGCAGTACTTC. Its protein is CASSLASTSYEQYF.

The chain links TRBV27 to TRBJ1-2; D not certain. Germline values: CDR1 MNHEY, CDR2 SMNVEV (reference sequence). V was cut by 3 bases and J by 0 bases, with 8 bases left in between. The CDR3 runs to 14 residues. The CDR3 bases are TGTGCCAGCAGTTTTATGGGCTCTAACTATGGCTACACCTTC. It yields the protein CASSFMGSNYGYTF.

This clone was detected once. The chain uses TRBV15 and TRBJ2-5; 11 positions match TRBD2. CDR3 length: 15 residues. Germline CDR1 is LNHNV and CDR2 is YYDKDF (reference sequence). V shed 3 bases and J 5 bases; nucleotides not matched to a gene: 5. In DNA form, the CDR3 reads TGTGCCACCAGCAGTAGCGGGAGGGACCGGGAGACCCAGTACTTC. This codes for CATSSSGRDRETQYF.

The chain employs TRBV27 and TRBJ2-7; 7 bases map to TRBD2. After removal of 10 bases from V and 2 bases from J, the junction contained 14 bases not matched to a gene. The germline V gene encodes CDR1 MNHEY and CDR2 SMNVEV (reference sequence). The length of the CDR3 is 15 residues. The CDR3 sequence: CATTPRFSGTYEQYF. DNA for the CDR3: TGTGCCACCACCCCCCGATTCAGCGGGACCTACGAGCAGTACTTC.

The chain is built from TRBV16 and TRBJ1-5; D not certain. Trimming took 2 bases from V and 6 from J, leaving 8 bases between them. CDR1 is KGHSY, CDR2 FQNENV, per germline. This CDR3 spans 13 amino acids. In DNA, the CDR3 is TGTGCCAGCAGCCAAGACGTAGGTCAGCCCCAGCATTTT. Protein product: CASSQDVGQPQHF.

This clone has just one count. The chain has TRBV4-1 and TRBJ2-7, with 7 bases aligning to TRBD1. V trimming: 1 base; J trimming: 4 bases; junction bases outside the gene matches: 4. The germline V gene has CDR1 MGHRA and CDR2 YSYEKL. The CDR3 is 14 amino acids. CDR3 loop: CASSQGNRGYEQYF. CDR3 bases: TGCGCCAGCAGCCAAGGAAACAGGGGATACGAGCAGTACTTC.

The count of this clone is one. The J gene is TRBJ2-7, the V gene TRBV7-9; TRBD2 matches 7 bases. This CDR3 comprises 14 residues. After removal of 5 bases from V and 0 bases from J, the junction contained 4 bases not matched to a gene. Germline-derived CDR1 and CDR2 are SEHNR and FQNEAQ (reference sequence). This chain's CDR3 is CASSPASGSYEQYF. The CDR3 DNA reads TGTGCCAGCAGCCCCGCTAGCGGCTCCTACGAGCAGTACTTC.

This sequence joins TRBV5-4 and TRBJ2-7; 10 positions agree with TRBD2. CDR3 length equals 15 residues. Unmatched junction bases numbered 8, after V lost 3 bases and J lost 5 bases. CDR1 is SGHNT and CDR2 is YYREEE in the germline V gene (reference sequence). In nucleotides, the CDR3 is TGTGCCAGCAGCTCCCGAGGACTAGCGGTGAACGAGCAGTACTTC. Encoded protein: CASSSRGLAVNEQYF.

The rearrangement links TRBV5-4 to TRBJ2-2, with TRBD2 identical over 8 bases. Germline V gene sequence: CDR1 SGHNT, CDR2 YYREEE (reference sequence). Unmatched junction bases numbered 6, after V lost 0 bases and J lost 2 bases. The CDR3 runs 17 residues. The CDR3 region has the DNA TGTGCCAGCAGCTTGGGGTCCGGGAGGGTAAACACCGGGGAGCTGTTTTTT. This translates into CASSLGSGRVNTGELFF. Together with reference TRBV5-4 and TRBJ2-2, the CDR3 gives the full variable domain: ETGVTQSPTHLIKTRGQQVTLRCSSQSGHNTVSWYQQALGQGPQFIFQYYREEENGRGNFPPRFSGLQFPNYSSELNVNALELDDSALYLCASSLGSGRVNTGELFFGEGSRLTVL.

The V call is TRBV29-1, the J call TRBJ1-2, with D perhaps TRBD1 (5 bases). V was clipped by 6 bases and J by 2 bases, with 16 bases between them. Germline CDR1 SQVTM, CDR2 ANQGSEA. CDR3 length: 14 amino acids. As DNA, the CDR3 is TGCAGCGTCAACACCGGGGCCAGGAACTATGGCTACACCTTC. Its protein product is CSVNTGARNYGYTF.

The J gene is TRBJ2-1, the V gene TRBV11-3; 7 bases are shared with TRBD2. The length of the CDR3 is 15 residues. Germline trimming cut 0 bases from V and 5 bases from J; bases unmatched to any gene: 4. Germline lookup yields CDR1 SGHNT and CDR2 YENEEA. The CDR3 spells CASSLDPGTNNEQFF. In DNA, the CDR3 is TGTGCCAGCAGCTTAGATCCCGGGACTAACAATGAGCAGTTCTTC.